The 18 T cell receptor beta chains presented below share a single source sample, sequenced in a study of OX40 agonist ivuxolimab in advanced cancers. TCRdb's table, derived via immunoSEQ multiplex PCR, lists solely in-frame clones and lacks some. The repertoire has tens of thousands of clones, about 88% of them found once; the top ten carry less than 2%. Sequencing was performed on CD4+ or CD8+ T cells sorted from blood, taken in a trial of the OX40 agonist ivuxolimab. The receptors were sampled from an adult with an advanced solid tumor such as melanoma, head and neck, liver or kidney cancer.

This clone was seen once. This sequence joins TRBV29-1 and TRBJ2-5; no clear D. V was pared by 3 bases and J by 6 bases, with 14 bases between. Germline V gene lookup returns CDR1 SQVTM and CDR2 ANQGSEA. The CDR3 extends over 13 amino acids. For the CDR3, the DNA is TGCAGCGTTGACAAGTCTCCAGTGAAGACCCAGTACTTC. Its protein product is CSVDKSPVKTQYF.

This chain uses TRBV6-6 with TRBJ2-1, with a possible D match to TRBD1 (5 bases). The CDR3 totals 14 residues. V was pared by 2 bases and J by 9 bases, with 14 bases between. The germline gives CDR1 MNHNY, CDR2 SVGAGI (reference sequence). CDR3 sequence (DNA): TGTGCCAGCAGTTACCCCCCATCGCAGGGTGAGCAGTTCTTC. Translating it yields CASSYPPSQGEQFF.

The chain couples TRBV9 to TRBJ2-7; 11 nucleotides line up with TRBD2. The CDR3 has 14 residues. CDR1 and CDR2 from the germline V gene are SGDLS and YYNGEE. With 3 bases clipped from V and 3 bases from J, the junction kept 2 bases outside the gene matches. CDR3 residues: CASSATSGNYEQYF. The CDR3 nucleotides read TGTGCCAGCAGCGCGACTAGCGGGAACTACGAGCAGTACTTC. The full variable domain, in which reference TRBV9 and TRBJ2-7 provide the parts outside the CDR3, is DSGVTQTPKHLITATGQRVTLRCSPRSGDLSVYWYQQSLDQGLQFLIQYYNGEERAKGNILERFSAQQFPDLHSELNLSSLELGDSALYFCASSATSGNYEQYFGPGTRLTVT.

The genes are TRBV5-1 and TRBJ1-2; D unresolved. Germline V gene sequence: CDR1 SGHRS, CDR2 YFSETQ. The CDR3 loop spans 12 amino acids. V dropped 0 bases and J dropped 4 bases, with 4 bases sitting between them. CDR3 DNA sequence: TGCGCCAGCAGCTTGGAAAGCTATGGCTACACCTTC. This sequence encodes CASSLESYGYTF. The complete variable domain, with remaining parts taken from reference TRBV5-1 and TRBJ1-2, reads KAGVTQTPRYLIKTRGQQVTLSCSPISGHRSVSWYQQTPGQGLQFLFEYFSETQRNKGNFPGRFSGRQFSNSRSEMNVSTLELGDSALYLCASSLESYGYTFGSGTRLTVV.

J is TRBJ1-2 and V is TRBV19; 8 bases match TRBD1. The CDR3 runs 13 residues. The ends lost 8 bases at V and 8 bases at J; junction bases unmatched: 10. Germline CDR1 and CDR2: LNHDA and SQIVND (reference sequence). CDR3 DNA sequence: TGTGCCAGTCGGCATCGGACAGGGAGCGGCTACACCTTC. Amino acid sequence: CASRHRTGSGYTF.

V gene TRBV6-5 combines with J gene TRBJ1-6; D is unresolved. The length of the CDR3 is 12 residues. Looked up from germline, CDR1 is MNHEY and CDR2 is SVGAGI. Trimming removed 8 bases at V and 9 bases at J, with 11 bases between. CDR3 bases: TGTGCCAGCGGAGATAAAGTTTCACCCCTCCACTTT. Its protein product is CASGDKVSPLHF.

In DNA form, the CDR3 reads TGTGCCAGTCTCAATTACCGGGACCACGGAGTTTCTGGCTACACCTTC. Translating gives CASLNYRDHGVSGYTF. V and J are TRBV19 and TRBJ1-2; a weak D match, TRBD1 (5 bases). Germline V lookup: CDR1 LNHDA, CDR2 SQIVND (reference sequence). Trimming took 8 bases from V and 7 from J, leaving 26 bases between them. The CDR3 runs to 16 residues.

The V and J genes are TRBV28 and TRBJ2-7; TRBD1 matches 7 bases. The length of the CDR3 is 15 residues. Germline lookup yields CDR1 MDHEN and CDR2 SYDVKM. Trimming took 1 base from V and 4 from J; bases not matched to a gene: 7. CDR3 nucleotides: TGTGCCAGCAGTTTATTGGCGACAGGGAAGTACGAGCAGTACTTC. Translation gives CASSLLATGKYEQYF.

The rearrangement joins TRBV19 to TRBJ2-5; D perhaps matches TRBD2 (6 bases). Germline V gene lookup returns CDR1 LNHDA and CDR2 SQIVND (reference sequence). This CDR3 comprises 15 residues. V was clipped by 5 bases and J by 4 bases, with 17 bases between them. This CDR3 reads CASSPGTAGGETQYF. DNA for the CDR3: TGTGCCAGTAGTCCTGGGACGGCCGGGGGAGAGACCCAGTACTTC.

This clone was detected only a few times. The rearrangement uses TRBV11-2 and TRBJ2-7, with TRBD2 identical over 15 bases. This CDR3 comprises 18 residues. The germline V gene encodes CDR1 SGHAT and CDR2 FQNNGV. V lost 5 bases and J lost 1; bases outside the gene matches: 9. CDR3 DNA: TGTGCCAGCAGCACGGGGGGACTAGCGGGAGGCCCATCCTACGAGCAGTACTTC. Protein product: CASSTGGLAGGPSYEQYF.

V gene TRBV2 combines with J gene TRBJ2-7; no clear D. The germline CDR1 and CDR2 sequences are SNHLY and FYNNEI. V was trimmed by 6 bases and J by 6 bases, leaving 15 bases between them. The CDR3 totals 13 residues. The CDR3 sequence is CASRPTDLSEQYF. The CDR3, as DNA: TGTGCCAGCAGGCCCACGGATCTTTCCGAGCAGTACTTC.

The rearrangement uses TRBV2 and TRBJ2-3; 11 bases are a match to TRBD2. With V trimmed by 7 bases and J by 0 bases, 3 bases remained unmatched. CDR1 is SNHLY, CDR2 FYNNEI, per germline. The CDR3 is 15 amino acids. DNA for the CDR3: TGTGCCAGCAAAAGGACTAGCGGGAGCACAGATACGCAGTATTTT. This translates into CASKRTSGSTDTQYF.

CDR3 residues: CASSMRTVSSYEQYF. As DNA, the CDR3 is TGTGCCAGCAGCATGCGGACGGTGAGCTCCTACGAGCAGTACTTC. The chain joins TRBV7-9 to TRBJ2-5; D ambiguous. The J call may not be correct, given that the DNA end is closer to TRBJ2-7. Germline V gives CDR1 SEHNR, CDR2 FQNEAQ (reference sequence). This CDR3 contains 15 residues.

This chain links TRBV6-1 with TRBJ2-7, with 8 bases matching TRBD2. V lost 6 bases, J lost 4 bases, and 8 bases stayed unmatched. The CDR3 runs to 14 residues. The germline gives CDR1 MNHNS, CDR2 SASEGT. The CDR3 protein is CASRGLVPPYEQYF. DNA for the CDR3: TGTGCCAGCAGGGGACTAGTCCCCCCGTACGAGCAGTACTTC.

This clone occurred once. The chain recombines TRBV5-1 with TRBJ2-5; 8 positions agree with TRBD2. Germline V gene data show CDR1 as SGHRS and CDR2 as YFSETQ. The CDR3 sequence is 15 residues long. V shed 3 bases and J 9 bases; nucleotides not matched to a gene: 13. The CDR3 loop is CASSSGSRGARAQYF. The CDR3 coding sequence is TGCGCCAGCAGCTCCGGGTCGCGGGGGGCGAGGGCCCAGTACTTC.

The J gene is TRBJ2-2, the V gene TRBV10-1; 10 nucleotides agree with TRBD1. The J segment lost 5 bases and the V segment lost 6 bases, leaving 9 bases of the junction unmatched. CDR1 is WNHNN, CDR2 SYGVQD, per germline (reference sequence). The length of the CDR3 is 16 residues. The CDR3 sequence is CASSRDRGLKTGELFF. For the CDR3, the DNA is TGCGCCAGCAGCCGGGACAGGGGATTGAAGACCGGGGAGCTGTTTTTT.

The J gene is TRBJ1-1, the V gene TRBV28; 9 nucleotides line up with TRBD1. Germline CDR1 is MDHEN and CDR2 is SYDVKM. This CDR3 is 15 amino acids long. Germline trimming cut 3 bases from V and 6 bases from J; bases unmatched to any gene: 8. CDR3 amino acids: CASSFPTGGKAEAFF. The DNA for the CDR3 is TGTGCCAGCAGTTTCCCGACAGGGGGGAAGGCTGAAGCTTTCTTT.

There are a few counts of this clone. This chain connects TRBV18 to TRBJ1-2; tentative D call: TRBD1 (5 bases). This CDR3 spans 15 amino acids. Trimming removed 0 bases from V and 7 bases from J, with 15 bases in between. Germline V gene lookup returns CDR1 KGHSH and CDR2 LQKENI. Written as DNA, the CDR3 is TGTGCCAGCTCACCACCGGGACTCCAATCGGCTGGCTACACCTTC. Encoded protein: CASSPPGLQSAGYTF.